These T cell receptor beta chains were read from a single sample in a study of cytomegalovirus exposure and HLA in healthy donors. Using immunoSEQ multiplex PCR, the repertoire was profiled, and TCRdb retains in-frame clones only, with some absent. The table includes about 140,000 clones, 60% to 80% detected once. Sequencing was performed on PBMCs. Every receptor here comes from a man aged 18 to 29 in good health and CMV-seropositive. The CDR3 runs from the conserved cysteine through the conserved F or W.

J	V	CDR3
TRBJ2-1	TRBV7-9	CSSSTRLRVYNINEQFF
TRBJ2-1	TRBV5-1	CASSHGQGTNEQFF
TRBJ1-1	TRBV11-2	CASSPRGHRMNTEAFF
TRBJ1-2	TRBV29-1	CSVADRIYGYPF
TRBJ2-2	TRBV6-4	CASRGQTGELFF
TRBJ2-1	TRBV19	CASSTPGHSNEQFF
TRBJ2-1	TRBV9	CASSATLAEGYNEQFF
TRBJ1-1	TRBV7-9	CSSTLGDRGGTEAFF
TRBJ2-5	TRBV9	CASSVFGGLQETQYF
TRBJ2-5	TRBV6-1	CASSDGSGRSRKTQYF
TRBJ2-1	TRBV5-6	CASSLLGLHNEQFF
TRBJ1-3	TRBV9	CASSVEGLGNTIYF
TRBJ2-7	TRBV28	CASRSGGPKYEQYF
TRBJ2-3	TRBV9	CASSVAFSTDTQYF
TRBJ2-1	TRBV9	CASSVGGAGGRGEQFF
TRBJ2-2	TRBV15	CATSRGRGPLTGELFF
TRBJ1-1	TRBV19	CASSPFGGSRRTEAFF
TRBJ2-1	TRBV7-8	CASSQVGQAPPHPPFF
TRBJ1-1	TRBV9	CASSSRDRGHTEAFF